The rows below give T cell receptor beta chains drawn from one sample of a study of blood T cell repertoires in COVID-19. Sequenced by immunoSEQ multiplex PCR; TCRdb stores in-frame clones only, minus some. The sample lists about 160,000 clones; over 80% were seen once. The specimen was peripheral blood. All receptors come from a woman aged 60-70 years who had recovered from COVID-19. The CDR3 runs from the conserved cysteine through the conserved F or W. The order of the fields is V gene, clone size, D gene, J gene, CDR3 protein, CDR3 DNA. D genes are given only for firm matches. Expanded clones are given a class, and other clones once, few, many or no size at all.

TRBV28	.	.	TRBJ1-1	CASSFPRRRGVGEAFF	TGTGCCAGCAGTTTCCCTCGTAGGAGGGGCGTGGGTGAAGCTTTCTTT
TRBV11-2	.	TRBD2	TRBJ2-5	CASSLVPSGGFEETQYF	TGTGCCAGCAGCTTAGTCCCTAGCGGGGGTTTCGAGGAGACCCAGTACTTC
TRBV28	.	.	TRBJ1-1	CASSSTNTEAFF	TGTGCCAGCAGCTCTACTAACACTGAAGCTTTCTTT
TRBV7-9	.	.	TRBJ2-3	CASSPGTGVGDTQYF	TGTGCCAGCAGCCCGGGGACGGGGGTCGGAGATACGCAGTATTTT
TRBV4-1	.	.	TRBJ1-6	CASSQDVGFRNSPLHF	TGCGCCAGCAGCCAAGACGTGGGCTTTCGGAATTCACCCCTCCACTTT
TRBV4-1	.	TRBD1	TRBJ1-4	CASSQDQTGGREKLFF	TGCGCCAGCAGCCAAGATCAGACAGGGGGCAGGGAAAAACTGTTTTTT
TRBV4-2	.	.	TRBJ1-2	CASSQDETVSGYTF	TGTGCCAGCAGCCAAGATGAAACAGTGAGCGGCTACACCTTC
TRBV19	.	TRBD1	TRBJ2-6	CASRLTGGSGANVLTF	TGTGCCAGTAGACTCACAGGGGGCTCTGGGGCCAACGTCCTGACTTTC
TRBV11-1	.	TRBD2	TRBJ2-7	CASSFLRGDEQYF	TGTGCCAGCAGCTTCTTGCGGGGGGACGAGCAGTACTTC
TRBV24-1	.	TRBD2	TRBJ2-5	CATSAPPIAGGEETQYF	TGTGCCACCAGTGCCCCACCAATAGCGGGGGGGGAAGAGACCCAGTACTTC
TRBV6-5	.	.	TRBJ1-6	CASSYNNVDRSPLHF	TGTGCCAGCAGTTACAACAATGTAGACAGGTCACCCCTCCACTTT
TRBV3-1/TRBV3-2	.	TRBD1	TRBJ1-1	CASSGMGQGTPEAFF	TGTGCCAGCAGCGGGATGGGACAGGGGACCCCTGAAGCTTTCTTT
TRBV5-6	.	.	TRBJ1-6	CASSLGQARPLHF	TGTGCCAGCAGCTTGGGGCAGGCCCGGCCCCTCCACTTT
TRBV21-1	.	.	TRBJ1-2	CASSKGRTGVAYTF	TGTGCCAGCAGCAAAGGAAGGACAGGGGTAGCCTACACCTTC
TRBV5-1	few	.	TRBJ1-1	CASSLIGDTEAFF	TGCGCCAGCAGCTTGATAGGGGACACTGAAGCTTTCTTT
TRBV4-3	.	.	TRBJ1-6	CASSQDVTLSYNSPLHF	TGCGCCAGCAGCCAAGATGTCACTCTCTCCTATAATTCACCCCTCCACTTT
TRBV5-8	.	TRBD1	TRBJ1-3	CASSLGQGTGNTIYF	TGTGCCAGCAGCTTGGGACAGGGTACCGGAAACACCATATATTTT
TRBV19	.	.	TRBJ1-3	CASRPQGTGNTIYF	TGTGCCAGTAGGCCTCAGGGGACTGGAAACACCATATATTTT
TRBV29-1	.	.	TRBJ1-1	CSALTVNTEAFF	TGCAGCGCTTTAACGGTGAACACTGAAGCTTTCTTT
TRBV15	once	.	TRBJ1-1	CATSRDLVGDTEAFF	TGTGCCACCAGCAGAGATTTGGTGGGAGACACTGAAGCTTTCTTT
TRBV6-6	.	.	TRBJ2-7	CASKSGTLNYEQYF	TGTGCCAGCAAATCCGGGACACTTAACTACGAGCAGTACTTC
TRBV28	few	TRBD2	TRBJ2-2	CASSSAGLAGDANTGELFF	TGTGCCAGCAGTTCCGCCGGACTAGCGGGGGACGCGAACACCGGGGAGCTGTTTTTT
TRBV30	once	.	TRBJ1-1	CAWSGQPNTEAFF	TGTGCCTGGAGTGGACAGCCGAACACTGAAGCTTTCTTT
TRBV28	.	.	TRBJ2-2	CASRTGTYNTGELFF	TGTGCCAGCAGAACAGGGACATACAACACCGGGGAGCTGTTTTTT
TRBV5-1	.	.	TRBJ1-5	CASSLEGAQPQHF	TGCGCCAGCAGCTTGGAAGGGGCTCAGCCCCAGCATTTT
TRBV4-1	.	.	TRBJ1-6	CASSSAVTSSYNSPLHF	TGCGCCAGCAGCTCTGCCGTTACGAGCTCCTATAATTCACCCCTCCACTTT
TRBV7-9	.	TRBD2	TRBJ2-7	CASSPGRVSYEQYF	TGTGCCAGCAGCCCTGGGAGGGTCTCCTACGAGCAGTACTTC
TRBV6-6	.	TRBD2	TRBJ2-7	CASSYSRGTSSYEQYF	TGTGCCAGCAGTTACTCCCGAGGGACTAGCTCCTACGAGCAGTACTTC
TRBV28	.	TRBD1	TRBJ1-6	CATHRGLNSPLHF	TGTGCCACCCACAGGGGGTTGAATTCACCCCTCCACTTT
TRBV7-8	.	TRBD1	TRBJ2-7	CASSSTGGPYEQYF	TGTGCCAGCAGCTCGACAGGGGGGCCCTACGAGCAGTACTTC
TRBV6-4	.	TRBD2	TRBJ2-3	CASSEGTSGDDTQYF	TGTGCCAGCAGTGAAGGAACTAGCGGGGACGATACGCAGTATTTT
TRBV7-3	.	.	TRBJ1-2	CASSEQGGDYGYTF	TGTGCCAGCAGTGAGCAGGGAGGCGACTATGGCTACACCTTC
TRBV4-1	few	TRBD2	TRBJ2-2	CASSHKFAGTSNTGELFF	TGCGCCAGCAGCCACAAGTTTGCCGGGACTAGTAACACCGGGGAGCTGTTTTTT
TRBV13	.	.	TRBJ2-4	CASSLDRGNIQYF	TGTGCCAGCAGCTTAGACCGGGGAAACATTCAGTACTTC
TRBV5-4	.	.	TRBJ2-7	CASNSQASSGEQYF	TGTGCCAGCAACTCCCAGGCGAGCTCGGGGGAGCAGTACTTC
TRBV5-1	.	TRBD2	TRBJ2-1	CASNLVASGVGNEQFF	TGCGCCAGCAATCTTGTAGCTAGCGGGGTTGGAAATGAGCAGTTCTTC
TRBV3-1/TRBV3-2	.	TRBD1	TRBJ2-7	CASSQAQGAFYEQYF	TGTGCCAGCAGCCAAGCTCAGGGGGCCTTCTACGAGCAGTACTTC
TRBV5-4	.	.	TRBJ1-3	CASSLGGLSGNTIYF	TGTGCCAGCAGCTTGGGCGGACTCTCTGGAAACACCATATATTTT
TRBV2	.	TRBD1	TRBJ1-1	CASSQGGVRNTEAFF	TGTGCCAGCAGTCAGGGGGGTGTACGGAACACTGAAGCTTTCTTT
TRBV2	.	TRBD1	TRBJ1-6	CASTGQLNSPLHF	TGTGCCAGCACGGGACAGCTTAATTCACCCCTCCACTTT
TRBV30	.	.	TRBJ1-6	CAWRGLLYNSPLHF	TGTGCCTGGAGGGGACTCCTCTATAATTCACCCCTCCACTTT
TRBV4-1	.	TRBD2	TRBJ2-1	CASSHFGRGGVEQFF	TGCGCCAGCAGTCATTTCGGGCGGGGGGGCGTGGAGCAGTTCTTC
TRBV2	once	.	TRBJ2-1	CASRVTRYNEQFF	TGTGCCAGCAGGGTTACGAGATACAATGAGCAGTTCTTC
TRBV6-5	.	TRBD2	TRBJ2-7	CASSYGPGGYEQYF	TGTGCCAGCAGTTACGGTCCGGGGGGATACGAGCAGTACTTC
TRBV23-1	once	.	TRBJ2-7	CASSQSCCTDFSFEQYF	TGCGCCAGCAGTCAATCCTGTTGTACGGACTTTTCATTCGAGCAGTACTTC
TRBV6-1	.	.	TRBJ2-1	CASSDGAYNEQFF	TGTGCCAGCAGTGACGGGGCCTACAATGAGCAGTTCTTC
TRBV5-1	few	.	TRBJ2-7	CASSRGTDSYEQYF	TGCGCCAGCAGCCGGGGGACAGACTCCTACGAGCAGTACTTC
TRBV6-6	.	TRBD2	TRBJ2-7	CASSSATGLEYEQYF	TGTGCCAGCAGCTCTGCGACCGGACTAGAATACGAGCAGTACTTC
TRBV5-1	.	.	TRBJ2-1	CASSLDGQKDVRNEQFF	TGCGCCAGCAGCTTGGACGGACAGAAAGACGTACGCAATGAGCAGTTCTTC
TRBV6-5	.	TRBD1	TRBJ1-4	CASILTGGREKLFF	TGTGCCAGCATCTTGACAGGGGGCCGTGAAAAACTGTTTTTT
TRBV18	.	TRBD1	TRBJ1-1	CASSLGTGGITEAFF	TGTGCCAGCTCACTTGGGACAGGCGGTATTACTGAAGCTTTCTTT
TRBV3-1/TRBV3-2	.	.	TRBJ1-1	CASSPSLGAGTEAFF	TGTGCCAGCAGCCCATCCTTGGGGGCAGGGACTGAAGCTTTCTTT
TRBV6-4	.	.	TRBJ2-3	CASSDIGGNTQYF	TGTGCCAGCAGTGACATTGGCGGAAATACGCAGTATTTT
TRBV6-2/TRBV6-3	.	TRBD1	TRBJ1-1	CASSYSLQGARSEAFF	TGTGCCAGCAGTTACTCGTTGCAGGGGGCTAGGTCTGAAGCTTTCTTT
TRBV3-1/TRBV3-2	.	.	TRBJ2-3	CASSQGRGDTQYF	TGTGCCAGCAGCCAAGGGAGGGGAGATACGCAGTATTTT
TRBV3-1/TRBV3-2	.	TRBD2	TRBJ2-5	CASRTTSGVQETQYF	TGTGCCAGCAGGACGACTAGCGGGGTCCAAGAGACCCAGTACTTC
TRBV3-1/TRBV3-2	.	TRBD1	TRBJ1-2	CASSPGGTYGYTF	TGTGCCAGCAGCCCAGGGGGCACCTATGGCTACACCTTC